The TCR beta chain described here comes from a study of shared clonotypes between healthy human individuals. General observations from the study: The low donor count limited represented genetic and exposure-history diversity. Relative to memory subsets, naive subsets generally showed larger estimated richness.

Germline CDR1 is SGHRS and CDR2 is YFSETQ. This CDR3 is 15 amino acids long. V lost 2 bases and J lost 1, with 12 bases in between. Source study methods: Owing to the provision of junction-only sequences devoid of quality scores by immunoSEQ, filtering differed. The protocol was immunoSEQ multiplex PCR, while the TCRdb copy is restricted to in-frame clones and leaves out a portion. The DNA gave D and trimming, while V, J and clone size come from that table. The sample lists fewer than 1.8 million clones; around 98.5% were seen once. On this clone: The target antigen is unknown. In the same sample, other DNA sequences code for this CDR3.

Every contributor of samples was a Caucasian grown-up residing in Nashville, Tennessee. The source material was naive CD4+ T cells sorted from blood. Stated subset: CD45RA+ positively selected. The genes are TRBV5-1 and TRBJ1-1; weak D call: TRBD1 (5 bases). The sequence derives from a man aged 25 to 45 in good health. CDR3 residues: CASSLVGGENTEAFF. The CDR3 DNA reads as TGCGCCAGCAGCTTAGTTGGGGGGGAGAACACTGAAGCTTTCTTT.